This TCR beta chain was recorded in a study of T cell responses to AZD1222 COVID-19 vaccine (dated by TCRdb to the early 2020s). For context, the study as a whole: A total of approximately 240 trial participants underwent TCR sequencing, of whom 200 to 220 received two doses of AZD1222 and approximately 25 received two doses of the MenACWY control vaccine. Trial participants were enrolled by age into 18-55, 56-69 and 70-plus year subgroups, with approximately 150, 28 and 58 TCR-sequenced participants respectively.

The time point label corresponds to: about 28 days (+/-7) after the second vaccine dose. AZD1222 recipients with second doses at about 4 weeks or about 12 weeks were pooled, because spike-specific TCR depth and breadth did not differ between schedules. Vaccinee samples were obtained from the UK trials COV001 and COV002, which included a single-blind randomized controlled phase 2/3 trial of AZD1222 (ChAdOx1 nCoV-19) in healthy adults. For TCRbeta chain sequencing, PBMC samples were collected from trial participants at day 0 and at day 28 after the second dose. The CDR3 regions of human TCRbeta chains were analyzed by immunosequencing. The study's own analysis went as follows. Repertoire TCRs were matched against a reference library of SARS-CoV-2-specific TCRs generated with the MIRA antigen-specificity platform. Breadth meant the fraction of unique TCRs that were SARS-CoV-2-associated, whereas depth meant the fraction of total T cells that were SARS-CoV-2-associated. Using the MIRA data, each spike-specific TCR was mapped to the spike region that the TCR reacts to and placed in a CD4 or CD8 class. Log10-transformed breadth and depth values were compared by one-way ANOVA with Sidak's multiple comparisons tests. TCRdb obtained this table from immuneACCESS and retained in-frame rearrangements with V and J assigned. These tables miss some clones; where compared with another copy, unresolved V genes account for less than half of the shortfall, and the remainder is unexplained. Clone size and V and J calls were adopted from that table, with D and trimming inferred from the DNA. For this sample the table gives 20,000 or so clones, of which approximately 89% were detected only once. The ten largest make up 8.7% of the sample.

V is shortened by 4 bases, J by 0 bases, and the region joining them spans 9 bases. The germline V gene specifies ENHRY as CDR1 and SYGVKD as CDR2. Reading from cysteine to phenylalanine, the CDR3 counts 15 amino acids. Just the 45-base CDR3 DNA is kept, in frame starting at base 1. Results and caveats for the whole study, not just this receptor: The 56-69-year group was small, and its depth increase did not reach significance, likely because of low power. Conclusions about previously exposed vaccinees are limited, since just 5 to 7 AZD1222 recipients were seropositive for SARS-CoV-2 at baseline. After two AZD1222 doses, spike-specific TCR breadth and depth were significantly higher than at day 0 and than in MenACWY recipients. Most participants were white British and females outnumbered males, and the authors suggested that clonal diversity may have been underestimated. Reportedly, almost half of the unique spike-specific TCRs recognized epitopes lying outside the regions that are mutated in the B.1.351 and B.1.1.7 variants. Because no day 14 peak-response samples were available, repertoires were characterized only after the peak T cell response. The vaccine-associated CD4 TCRs covered the entire spike protein, and the dominant responses fell in regions 160-218 and 743-854.

To note about this clone: Its antigen target is currently unknown. Nothing much larger sits one base from this clone, and base qualities are not available.

This material consisted of peripheral blood, taken 28 days after the second AZD1222 dose. The receptor was derived from an adult who received the AZD1222 COVID-19 vaccine. Here the chain combines TRBV10-3 and TRBJ2-2; perhaps TRBD1 is the D gene, with 5 bases matching. In nucleotide form, the sequence is TGTGCCATCAGTGGACAGAACGCGAACACCGGGGAGCTGTTTTTT. It specifies CAISGQNANTGELFF.